The 20 T cell receptor beta chains below were found in one sample sequenced in a study of T cell responses to AZD1222 COVID-19 vaccine. The data were produced by immunoSEQ multiplex PCR, yet TCRdb's version contains in-frame clones alone and is incomplete. Of roughly 170,000 clones listed, almost 90% are singletons. This specimen was peripheral blood, taken on day 0 of AZD1222 vaccination. All receptors derive from an adult in good health.

This sequence joins TRBV7-9 and TRBJ2-5, with 8 bases lining up with TRBD2. The CDR3 totals 13 residues. Germline CDR1 reads SEHNR; CDR2 reads FQNEAQ (reference sequence). V lost 8 bases and J lost 5; bases outside the gene matches: 7. In nucleotides, the CDR3 is TGTGCCAGCCGGCGGGGGGCCGGGGAGACCCAGTACTTC. Translated: CASRRGAGETQYF.

The V call is TRBV11-3, the J call TRBJ2-7; maybe TRBD2 (5 bases). This CDR3 is 11 amino acids long. The V end lost 4 bases, the J end lost 7 bases, and 8 bases lay between the germline ends. Germline V gene data show CDR1 as SGHNT and CDR2 as YENEEA. This CDR3 is CASSYGEEQYF. CDR3 in DNA: TGTGCCAGCAGCTACGGGGAGGAGCAGTACTTC.

The J gene is TRBJ2-3, the V gene TRBV6-1; D uncertain. V dropped 1 base and J dropped 2 bases, with 13 bases sitting between them. The V gene's germline CDR1 is MNHNS and CDR2 SASEGT. This CDR3 region has 16 residues. The CDR3 loop reads CASSEVQAPPTDTQYF. As DNA, the CDR3 is TGTGCCAGCAGTGAAGTCCAGGCCCCCCCCACAGATACGCAGTATTTT.

J is TRBJ2-1 and V is TRBV7-2, with 8 bases aligning to TRBD2. Per germline, CDR1 SGHTA and CDR2 FQGNSA. The length of the CDR3 is 15 residues. After removal of 6 bases from V and 4 bases from J, the junction contained 8 bases not matched to a gene. CDR3 bases: TGTGCCAGCAGGTGGCCGGGGGGGCTGTACAATGAGCAGTTCTTC. It specifies CASRWPGGLYNEQFF.

The chain has TRBV29-1 and TRBJ1-2, with D unresolved. The CDR3 covers 11 residues. Trimming removed 7 bases at V and 0 bases at J, with 6 bases between. The germline gives CDR1 SQVTM, CDR2 ANQGSEA. As DNA, the CDR3 is TGCAGCGCTGACACTAACTATGGCTACACCTTC. Amino acids: CSADTNYGYTF.

In its sample, this clone was seen once. The chain has TRBV9 and TRBJ1-4; D is possibly TRBD1 (6 bases). This CDR3 comprises 15 residues. Trimming cost V 4 bases and J 3 bases, with 13 bases left between them. Germline values: CDR1 SGDLS, CDR2 YYNGEE. CDR3: CASSSEGGSNEKLFF. The CDR3 bases are TGTGCCAGCAGCTCCGAAGGGGGGTCTAATGAAAAACTGTTTTTT.

The chain carries TRBV7-9 and TRBJ2-2; 9 bases are shared with TRBD1. The CDR3 has 15 residues. CDR1 and CDR2 from the germline V gene are SEHNR and FQNEAQ (reference sequence). J was trimmed by 7 bases and V by 8 bases; bases with no gene match: 11. The CDR3 DNA is TGTGCCAGCGCTCCGGGACAGGGCGTTGGCGGGGAGCTGTTTTTT. Translating it yields CASAPGQGVGGELFF.

The rearrangement joins TRBV6-5 to TRBJ2-7, with a tentative D call TRBD2 (6 bases). Germline V CDR1 and CDR2: MNHEY, SVGAGI. V was cut by 4 bases and J by 0 bases, with 13 bases left in between. The length of the CDR3 is 15 residues. The CDR3 DNA follows: TGTGCCAGCAGTTTCATGTACGGGGGCTCCTACGAGCAGTACTTC. Encoded protein: CASSFMYGGSYEQYF.

This clone occurred once. J is TRBJ2-1 and V is TRBV18; TRBD2 aligns across 10 bases. The ends lost 3 bases at V and 5 bases at J; junction bases unmatched: 4. CDR1 KGHSH and CDR2 LQKENI come from the germline V gene. This CDR3 has 15 amino acids. The CDR3 protein is CASSPPSGRDNEQFF. CDR3 DNA sequence: TGTGCCAGCTCACCTCCTAGCGGGAGAGACAATGAGCAGTTCTTC.

The chain links TRBV15 to TRBJ2-1; 9 positions match TRBD2. V lost 4 bases and J lost 2; bases outside the gene matches: 3. The CDR3 has 15 amino acids. Germline V gene sequence: CDR1 LNHNV, CDR2 YYDKDF (reference sequence). This chain's CDR3 is CATSTASGAYNEQFF. The DNA of the CDR3 is TGTGCCACCAGCACGGCTAGCGGGGCCTACAATGAGCAGTTCTTC.

The CDR3 reads CASSAQGAVEAFF. For the CDR3, the DNA is TGTGCCAGCAGTGCTCAGGGGGCCGTGGAAGCTTTCTTT. The J gene is TRBJ1-1, the V gene TRBV6-2 or TRBV6-3; 8 bases are shared with TRBD1. The CDR3 runs to 13 residues. Germline CDR1 is MNHEY and CDR2 is SVGEGT. V shed 5 bases and J 8 bases; nucleotides not matched to a gene: 7.

A note on this clone: At one boundary the junction diverges from the germline segment, which might be a read error. This chain uses TRBV2 with TRBJ2-7; TRBD1 agrees at 7 bases. The CDR3 totals 12 residues. Germline V gives CDR1 SNHLY, CDR2 FYNNEI. The DNA for the CDR3 is TGTGCCAGTTGGACAGGATCCTACGAGCGGTACTTC. Its protein product is CASWTGSYERYF.

This clone was seen only once. This same CDR3 is encoded by further DNA sequences in the sample. V and J are TRBV4-2 and TRBJ2-7, with 9 positions matching TRBD2. The CDR3 totals 15 residues. V was pared by 1 base and J by 4 bases, with 5 bases of the junction left unmatched. The germline V gene has CDR1 LGHNA and CDR2 YNFKEQ. The DNA of the CDR3 is TGTGCCAGCAGCCAAGCAGGCACTAGCGGGTACGAGCAGTACTTC. This sequence encodes CASSQAGTSGYEQYF.

This clone has a single count. The chain uses TRBV7-3 and TRBJ2-3; weak D call: TRBD1 (5 bases). The CDR3 has 13 residues. Germline V lookup: CDR1 SGHTA, CDR2 FQGTGA. The V end lost 5 bases, the J end lost 3 bases, and 9 bases lay between the germline ends. The CDR3 is CASSRTGTDTQYF. The CDR3 DNA reads TGTGCCAGCAGCCGAACAGGTACAGATACGCAGTATTTT.

V is TRBV6-5 and J is TRBJ2-7; a weak D match, TRBD2 (6 bases). The CDR3 spans 13 residues. V shed 2 bases and J shed 6 bases, with 11 bases lying between them. CDR1 and CDR2 (germline): MNHEY, SVGAGI. CDR3 amino acids: CASSYGGGTEQYF. In nucleotides, the CDR3 is TGTGCCAGCAGTTACGGGGGAGGCACCGAGCAGTACTTC.

The rearrangement uses TRBV18 and TRBJ1-2, with a weak D call TRBD1 (5 bases). V was trimmed by 3 bases and J by 8 bases, leaving 13 bases between them. Germline V lookup: CDR1 KGHSH, CDR2 LQKENI. The CDR3 length is 13 residues. The CDR3, as DNA: TGTGCCAGCTCACCGGGCAGGGAGGAAGGCTACACCTTC. Protein: CASSPGREEGYTF.

The chain recombines TRBV7-9 with TRBJ1-1; D may be TRBD1 (5 bases). V was pared by 2 bases and J by 1 base, with 17 bases between. The CDR3 loop spans 17 amino acids. The germline V gene has CDR1 SEHNR and CDR2 FQNEAQ (reference sequence). As DNA, the CDR3 is TGTGCCAGCAGCTTAATCCAGGGTAGGTTGCGGAACACTGAAGCTTTCTTT. It encodes CASSLIQGRLRNTEAFF.

This clone was seen more than once but under ten times. The V and J genes are TRBV6-1 and TRBJ1-2, with 8 bases that match TRBD1. V lost 3 bases, J lost 2 bases, and 5 bases stayed unmatched. The CDR3 spans 15 residues. Germline V gene sequence: CDR1 MNHNS, CDR2 SASEGT. The CDR3 spells CASSDRDRSNYGYTF. The CDR3 DNA is TGTGCCAGCAGTGACCGGGACAGGAGCAACTATGGCTACACCTTC.

The chain employs TRBV7-3 and TRBJ2-2; no firm D call. V was clipped by 7 bases and J by 0 bases, with 3 bases between them. CDR1 and CDR2 from the germline V gene are SGHTA and FQGTGA. This CDR3 has 12 amino acids. The CDR3 is CASTSNTGELFF. The CDR3 DNA reads TGTGCCAGCACGTCGAACACCGGGGAGCTGTTTTTT.

CDR3 sequence: CASRLGGGLYEQYF. The CDR3 nucleotides read TGTGCCAGCAGGCTCGGAGGGGGGCTCTACGAGCAGTACTTC. The chain has TRBV6-5 and TRBJ2-7; the D call may be TRBD1 or TRBD2 (6 bases each). The CDR3 has 14 residues. Germline V gene lookup returns CDR1 MNHEY and CDR2 SVGAGI. The germline V and J ends were trimmed by 6 bases and 3 bases, with 15 bases remaining between them.